This TCR beta chain was sequenced for a study of memory CD8 T cells in hepatitis C reinfection. Whole-study context: Between 12 and 24 weeks after reinfection detection, late samples were drawn. General study points: Roughly five donors were too few for definitive public clonotype conclusions.

Time point here: late/post reinfection, 12 to 24 weeks after detection. No in vitro expansion preceded TCR sequencing of the sorted cells. Donors came from people who inject drugs enrolled in HEPCO, Canada. Total naive CD8 T cells were sorted as viable CD3+ CD8+ CD45RO- cells from two donors. In this sample, this clone turned up a few times. Its antigen remains unidentified. This CDR3 spans 13 amino acids. V lost 3 bases and J lost 4, with 7 bases in between. Germline loops: CDR1 MRHNA, CDR2 SNTAGT. Sequenced by immunoSEQ multiplex PCR; TCRdb stores in-frame clones only, minus some. Among about 50,000 clones listed, 89% were seen once.

This clonotype was obtained from a man between 18 and 29 years old with hepatitis C virus infection. The specimen was naive CD8+ T cells sorted from blood. V and J are TRBV6-4 and TRBJ1-5, with D uncertain. The CDR3 reads CASSEEANQPQHF. The CDR3 bases are TGTGCCAGCAGTGAAGAAGCAAATCAGCCCCAGCATTTT.